This T cell receptor (beta chain) was captured in a study of blood T cells in healthy people across ages. V lost 7 bases, J lost 7 bases, and 16 bases lay in between. This CDR3 is 14 amino acids long. Looked up from germline, CDR1 is MGHDK and CDR2 is SYGVNS. Alongside a J-beta primer mix, a sample-barcoded 5' primer served in a second PCR lasting 7 to 11 cycles. TCRdb used MiXCR to reprocess the 5' RACE reads, holding one entry per CDR3 protein. This sample has about a million distinct CDR3 sequences, with around two fifths found just once. This TCR was recovered from a man younger than 35 in good health. The chain couples TRBV25-1 to TRBJ2-2; D not resolved. What was sequenced was blood. CDR3 in amino acids: CASTKDSIHGELFF. For the CDR3, the DNA is TGTGCCAGCACCAAAGACTCCATCCACGGGGAGCTGTTTTTT.